The T cell receptor beta chain described here comes from a study of cytomegalovirus exposure and HLA in healthy donors. For the study at large: Some 85 million unique TCRs, all from HLA-typed donors, were included in an early release of the data.

PCR involved 60 Vbeta and 13 Jbeta primers. Sequencing used immunoSEQ multiplex PCR; TCRdb keeps in-frame clones, though not all of them. The sample carries some 180,000 clones, about 82% recorded once. Notes on this clone: The antigen remains unidentified.

Germline CDR1 is SGHTA and CDR2 is FQGNSA. The CDR3 has 15 amino acids. V was clipped by 3 bases and J by 5 bases; unmatched bases: 8. Study-wide results and caveats: Indistinguishable V segments such as TRBV6-2 and TRBV6-3 were excluded. A later analysis linked 15,000 to 20,000 TCR beta sequences to HLA alleles at 0.05 false discovery rate. Common viral pathogens seemed, in a later analysis, to connect with several of the most significant clusters.

The sequenced sample consisted of PBMCs. The receptor was derived from a woman aged 25 to 39 in good health and CMV-seronegative. The chain carries TRBV7-2 and TRBJ2-5, with 8 bases fitting TRBD2. The chain's CDR3 is CASSFQRGQGETQYF. In nucleotides, the CDR3 is TGTGCCAGCAGCTTCCAGCGGGGGCAGGGGGAGACCCAGTACTTC.